The clone carrying this T cell receptor (beta chain) was seen a few times. What it recognizes is unknown. Authors of the study amplified TCR beta CDR3 regions from RNA transcripts. The study used the HTBI primer set for a first-round RT-PCR of the TCR CDR3. MiXCR, applied by TCRdb to the multiplex PCR reads, yields one record per CDR3 protein. The data show roughly 640,000 distinct CDR3 sequences, 15% to 20% seen once. Germline assignment: CDR1 SNHLY and CDR2 FYNNEI. The CDR3 runs to 15 residues. Trimming removed 1 base from V and 4 bases from J; junction bases left unmatched: 6. These data belong to a study of T cells in Graves' hyperthyroidism and ophthalmopathy. General study results and limits: Model output signaled ophthalmopathy a median approximately 6 months ahead of onset.

This clonotype was obtained from a woman aged 35 to 49 with Graves' ophthalmopathy. The rearrangement links TRBV2 to TRBJ1-2; 7 bases map to TRBD1. Material for sequencing was blood. In DNA, the CDR3 is TGTGCCAGCAGTGAAGGGAGGGGGCGCGTCTATGGCTACACCTTC. Amino acids: CASSEGRGRVYGYTF.